These T cell receptor beta chains were read from a single sample in a study of shared clonotypes between healthy human individuals. TCRdb's copy holds only in-frame clones and misses some; the assay was immunoSEQ multiplex PCR. The repertoire holds about 2,500,000 clones, with around nine tenths as singletons. The sequenced sample consisted of naive CD4+ T cells sorted from blood. The receptors were sampled from a man in his late teens or twenties in good health. The CDR3 runs from the conserved cysteine through the conserved F or W. Fields, in order: D gene, clone size, V gene, J gene, CDR3 DNA, CDR3 protein. The D gene is left open where the match is weak. Clone size is not always given. Where it is, it says once, few, many or a class for expanded clones.

>NA|NA|TRBV28|TRBJ1-1
TGTGCCAGCAGCTCCCGGGACATAATTGACACTGAAGCTTTCTTT
CASSSRDIIDTEAFF
>TRBD1|NA|TRBV30|TRBJ2-3
TGTGCCTGGAGTGTAGGGACAGGATCCACAGATACGCAGTATTTT
CAWSVGTGSTDTQYF
>TRBD2|NA|TRBV7-9|TRBJ2-1
TGTGCCAGCAGCCGGTTGCCTAGCGGGAGTCCCTACAATGAGCAGTTCTTC
CASSRLPSGSPYNEQFF
>TRBD1|NA|TRBV5-1|TRBJ1-1
TGCGCCAGCAGCTTGTTAGCGACAGGGGCTTCCAACACTGAAGCTTTCTTT
CASSLLATGASNTEAFF
>NA|NA|TRBV10-3|TRBJ1-2
TGTGCCATCAGTGACGGGTCCTACTATGGCTACACCTTC
CAISDGSYYGYTF
>TRBD2|NA|TRBV5-1|TRBJ2-3
TGCGCCAGCACCCTTGGGGGACTAGCGGACCCTAGCACAGATACGCAGTATTTT
CASTLGGLADPSTDTQYF
>NA|NA|TRBV7-9|TRBJ2-7
TGTGCCAGCAGCTTAGTAACGCCTACCAGAGCCTACGAGCAGTACTTC
CASSLVTPTRAYEQYF
>TRBD1|NA|TRBV14|TRBJ1-6
TGTGCCAGCAGCCAGGGACAGGGGGGGTATTCACCCCTCCACTTT
CASSQGQGGYSPLHF
>TRBD1|NA|TRBV5-4|TRBJ2-7
TGTGCCAGCAGCTTGGACGGGACAGGAAAGTACGAGCAGTACTTC
CASSLDGTGKYEQYF
>NA|NA|TRBV19|TRBJ1-1
TGTGCCAGCAAAACAGATAAGAACACTGAAGCTTTCTTT
CASKTDKNTEAFF
>TRBD1|NA|TRBV6-5|TRBJ2-7
TGTGCCAGCAGTCGACAGGGGGGGACCTACGAGCAGTACTTC
CASSRQGGTYEQYF
>NA|NA|TRBV6-6|TRBJ1-2
TGTGCCAGCAGTCCGGGGGTACTTGATGGCTACACCTTC
CASSPGVLDGYTF
>NA|NA|TRBV2|TRBJ1-2
TGTGCCAGCCGGCGACAGTACTATGGCTACACCTTC
CASRRQYYGYTF
>NA|NA|TRBV18|TRBJ2-7
TGTGCCAGCTCACCAGGCAGTAGGGAAGGCGAGCAGTACTTC
CASSPGSREGEQYF
>NA|NA|TRBV5-1|TRBJ2-5
TGCGCCAGCAGCCGCGGGGGCAGCAAAGCGGGTTACCAAGAGACCCAGTACTTC
CASSRGGSKAGYQETQYF
>NA|NA|TRBV7-6|TRBJ1-5
TGTGCCAGCAGCTTACCTGGGGGGGGCCAGCCCCAGCATTTT
CASSLPGGGQPQHF
>NA|NA|TRBV10-2|TRBJ2-5
TGCGCCAGCAGTGAGTCAGCGAGGACTGGACGTTTAGAGACCCAGTACTTC
CASSESARTGRLETQYF
>NA|NA|TRBV18|TRBJ2-1
TGTGCCAGCTCACCTGACGAAAGCGGCAGCTCCTACAATGAGCAGTTCTTC
CASSPDESGSSYNEQFF
>TRBD2|NA|TRBV6-5|TRBJ2-1
TGTGCCAGCAGTTATAATACAGCGGGAGGGAACAATGAGCAGTTCTTC
CASSYNTAGGNNEQFF
>NA|NA|TRBV11-2|TRBJ2-1
TGTGCCAGCAGCTTAATTCGGGGCTCCTACAATGAGCAGTTCTTC
CASSLIRGSYNEQFF
>NA|once|TRBV5-1|TRBJ1-4
TGCGCCAGCAGCTGGCAGGGCGATAATGAAAAACTGTTTTTT
CASSWQGDNEKLFF
>NA|once|TRBV30|TRBJ2-5
TGTGCCTGGAGTGTCGGGTCCGGGGAGACCCAGTACTTC
CAWSVGSGETQYF
>NA|NA|TRBV5-4|TRBJ1-1
TGTGCCAGCAGTCCTCAGGGGAACACTGAAGCTTTCTTT
CASSPQGNTEAFF
>TRBD1|NA|TRBV4-1|TRBJ2-1
TGCGCCAGCAGCCCGGGACAGGCCTCCTACAATGAGCAGTTCTTC
CASSPGQASYNEQFF
>TRBD1|NA|TRBV19|TRBJ1-5
TGTGCCAGTAGTCGACAGGGGGCCGGAAGCAATCAGCCCCAGCATTTT
CASSRQGAGSNQPQHF
>NA|NA|TRBV6-1|TRBJ2-7
TGTGCCACCGCGGACGGGTCCCTCTCCTACGAGCAGTACTTC
CATADGSLSYEQYF
>NA|NA|TRBV27|TRBJ1-2
TGTGCCAGCAGTTTAACTTGGGGGAACGGCTACACCTTC
CASSLTWGNGYTF
>NA|NA|TRBV7-3|TRBJ2-3
TGTGCCAGCAGCTTGGACGGCAGACCCATAGATACGCAGTATTTT
CASSLDGRPIDTQYF
>TRBD1|NA|TRBV6-4|TRBJ2-7
TGTGCCAGCAACACGACAGGGACCTACGAGCAGTACTTC
CASNTTGTYEQYF
>TRBD1|NA|TRBV6-1|TRBJ1-6
TGTGCCAGCAGTGAATGGTTTAACAGGGGGGACCGTTCACCCCTCCACTTT
CASSEWFNRGDRSPLHF
>NA|once|TRBV7-2|TRBJ1-2
TGTGCCAGCAGCCCGGACTTATTCTATGGCTACACCTTC
CASSPDLFYGYTF
>NA|NA|TRBV6-5|TRBJ2-4
TGTGCCACCAGGGACGAAGCCAAAAACATTCAGTACTTC
CATRDEAKNIQYF
>NA|NA|TRBV21-1|TRBJ2-7
TGTGCCAGCTCTGACCGGGACAGGGGGCCTATCTACGAGCAGTACTTC
CASSDRDRGPIYEQYF
>NA|NA|TRBV5-1|TRBJ2-3
TGCGCCAGCAGCTTGGGGGATATAGCGGATACGCAGTATTTT
CASSLGDIADTQYF
>NA|NA|TRBV11-2|TRBJ2-5
TGTGCCAGCACAGGCGAGGGAAGAGAGACCCAGTACTTC
CASTGEGRETQYF
>NA|NA|TRBV10-3|TRBJ2-2
TGTGCCATCAGTGAGTCGGGCTCTCCAACTGAACGGGAGCTGTTTTTT
CAISESGSPTERELFF
>NA|once|TRBV6-4|TRBJ1-3
TGTGCCAGCAGCCCCACCGGGACCGGAGACACCATATATTTT
CASSPTGTGDTIYF
>NA|once|TRBV12-1|TRBJ2-7
TGTGCCAGCAGCGCCGCGACTAGCCCATACCTCTCCTACGAGCAGTACTTC
CASSAATSPYLSYEQYF
>TRBD2|NA|TRBV6-1|TRBJ2-2
TGTGCCAGCAGTGACCCGGGAGGCAAGGAGCTGTTTTTT
CASSDPGGKELFF
>NA|NA|TRBV19|TRBJ1-5
TGTGCCAGTAGTCTCGTTCGGGGCAGAGAGGGCAATCAGCCCCAGCATTTT
CASSLVRGREGNQPQHF
>NA|NA|TRBV15|TRBJ2-5
TGTGCCACCAGCAGGGCGACAGAGACCCAGTACTTC
CATSRATETQYF
>NA|once|TRBV5-4|TRBJ2-2
TGTGCCAGCAGCTTGTTTGACGGGGAGCTGTTTTTT
CASSLFDGELFF
>NA|NA|TRBV18|TRBJ2-5
TGTGCCAGCTCGCCGAGGATACAAGAGACCCAGTACTTC
CASSPRIQETQYF
>NA|NA|TRBV6-1|TRBJ2-7
TGTGCCGGGGCAACTACGGGACTGACGAGCGCCGAGCAGTACTTC
CAGATTGLTSAEQYF
>NA|NA|TRBV29-1|TRBJ2-7
TGCAGCGTTGAAGGCTCCTACGAGCAGTACTTC
CSVEGSYEQYF
>NA|NA|TRBV5-1|TRBJ1-6
TGCGCCAGCCAAAAGGGCTCACCGAGCTCCTATAATTCACCCCTCCACTTT
CASQKGSPSSYNSPLHF